This is a list of T cell receptor beta chains from one sample in a study of T-cell memory formation after mild COVID-19. TCRdb analysed the 5' RACE reads with MiXCR anew, one entry per CDR3 protein. The sample yields a few hundred thousand distinct CDR3 sequences, about 20% seen once. Sequencing used PBMCs or a T cell subset sorted from them (not recorded which). These receptors were collected from an adult woman who had mild COVID-19 (a few samples of this study predate the infection). Cell type and time point are not known. CDR3s include the opening cysteine and the closing phenylalanine or tryptophan. Fields, in order: D gene, clone size, J gene, V gene, CDR3 protein, CDR3 DNA. A D gene is named only where the DNA matches it firmly. The listing skips clone size in some rows; elsewhere it reads once, few, many or a size class.

TRBD1 few TRBJ2-4 TRBV7-9 CASSLLGQGAKNIQYF TGTGCCAGCAGCTTACTTGGACAGGGAGCCAAAAACATTCAGTACTTC
. many TRBJ2-7 TRBV5-6 CASSLEPSFYEQYF TGTGCCAGCAGCTTGGAGCCTAGCTTCTACGAGCAGTACTTC
. once TRBJ1-1 TRBV29-1 CSVPREDTEAFF TGCAGCGTCCCGCGTGAGGACACTGAAGCTTTCTTT
. . TRBJ1-4 TRBV11-2 CASSLDLGIGEKLFF TGTGCCAGCAGCTTAGATTTGGGTATCGGTGAAAAACTGTTTTTT
. . TRBJ2-7 TRBV7-2 CASSSSGISEQYF TGTGCCAGCAGCTCGTCCGGGATCAGCGAGCAGTACTTC
. many TRBJ2-7 TRBV7-9 CASSLNYEQYF TGTGCCAGCAGCTTAAACTACGAGCAGTACTTC
TRBD2 few TRBJ2-1 TRBV5-1 CASSPTSGSTYNEQFF TGCGCCAGCAGCCCGACTAGCGGGAGTACCTACAATGAGCAGTTCTTC
. . TRBJ2-3 TRBV18 CASSPPTSTDTQYF TGTGCCAGCTCACCGCCGACTAGCACAGATACGCAGTATTTT
TRBD1 . TRBJ1-5 TRBV15 CATSFGQGLLPQHF TGTGCCACCAGTTTCGGACAGGGACTCTTGCCCCAGCATTTT
TRBD1 . TRBJ2-5 TRBV5-1 CASSLLTQGEGETQYF TGCGCCAGCAGCTTGCTAACTCAGGGGGAAGGGGAGACCCAGTACTTC
. . TRBJ2-3 TRBV12-3/TRBV12-4 CASRQLDTQYF TGTGCCAGCAGGCAGTTAGATACGCAGTATTTT
. . TRBJ1-5 TRBV5-8 CASSRTPGSNQPQHF TGTGCCAGCAGTCGGACCCCTGGGAGCAATCAGCCCCAGCATTTT
. . TRBJ2-1 TRBV19 CASGALSYNEQFF TGTGCCAGTGGGGCCCTCTCCTACAATGAGCAGTTCTTC
TRBD2 few TRBJ2-3 TRBV12-3/TRBV12-4 CASRRRGGGAKDTQYF TGTGCCAGCAGGCGCCGGGGCGGGGGGGCAAAAGATACGCAGTATTTT
TRBD2 . TRBJ2-3 TRBV20-1 CSAPRRAGGSTDTQYF TGCAGTGCTCCCCGTCGAGCGGGGGGGTCTACAGATACGCAGTATTTT
. few TRBJ1-1 TRBV29-1 CSVTNRNTEAFF TGCAGCGTTACGAACAGGAACACTGAAGCTTTCTTT
TRBD1 . TRBJ2-2 TRBV4-3 CASSGIGQGPTGELFF TGCGCCAGCAGCGGTATCGGACAGGGGCCAACCGGGGAGCTGTTTTTT
TRBD1 few TRBJ2-7 TRBV9 CASSGTGTGGHEQYF TGTGCCAGCAGCGGGACCGGGACAGGGGGCCACGAGCAGTACTTC
. few TRBJ2-7 TRBV7-3 CASSDSGGRLPYEQYF TGTGCCAGCAGCGATTCCGGGGGACGGCTCCCCTACGAGCAGTACTTC
TRBD2 . TRBJ2-7 TRBV4-3 CASSQERGRASYEQYF TGCGCCAGCAGCCAAGAACGGGGGAGGGCCTCCTACGAGCAGTACTTC
. few TRBJ2-1 TRBV24-1 CATSRWAGSYNEQFF TGTGCCACCAGTCGTTGGGCGGGCTCCTACAATGAGCAGTTCTTC
. few TRBJ1-1 TRBV2 CASTGQQRGNTEAFF TGTGCCAGCACCGGACAACAGCGGGGCAACACTGAAGCTTTCTTT
. . TRBJ1-1 TRBV20-1 CSAAYTEAFF TGCAGTGCTGCCTACACTGAAGCTTTCTTT
. . TRBJ2-1 TRBV30 CAWSVRQINEQFF TGTGCCTGGAGTGTAAGGCAGATAAATGAGCAGTTCTTC
. few TRBJ1-4 TRBV12-3/TRBV12-4 CASSLAGQEKLFF TGTGCCAGCAGTTTAGCTGGGCAGGAAAAACTGTTTTTT
TRBD1 many TRBJ2-7 TRBV4-3 CASSHSGTGEAYEQYF TGCGCCAGCAGCCATTCCGGGACAGGGGAGGCCTACGAGCAGTACTTC
TRBD2 . TRBJ2-5 TRBV28 CASSLAGTILGQETQYF TGTGCCAGCAGCTTAGCCGGGACTATTCTTGGACAAGAGACCCAGTACTTC
TRBD1 . TRBJ1-1 TRBV4-1 CASSQDPGTDRRNTEAFF TGCGCCAGCAGCCAAGATCCAGGGACAGACAGGAGGAACACTGAAGCTTTCTTT